This T cell receptor (beta chain) derives from a study of T cell responses to AZD1222 COVID-19 vaccine. Profiled with immunoSEQ multiplex PCR; TCRdb holds only in-frame clones, not every one. The sample has just under 150,000 clones; roughly nine tenths are singletons. The CDR3 loop spans 16 amino acids. CDR1 LNHDA and CDR2 SQIVND come from the germline V gene (reference sequence). V was cut by 1 base and J by 5 bases, with 17 bases left in between. The source is an adult who received the AZD1222 COVID-19 vaccine. This rearrangement joins TRBV19 to TRBJ2-5; no definite D call. Sequences were derived from peripheral blood, sampled 28 days after the second AZD1222 dose. For the CDR3, the DNA is TGTGCCAGTAGTATAGTTGAGATATCTCCTATGGAGACCCAGTACTTC. The encoded protein is CASSIVEISPMETQYF. Full variable domain (missing parts from reference TRBV19 and TRBJ2-5): DGGITQSPKYLFRKEGQNVTLSCEQNLNHDAMYWYRQDPGQGLRLIYYSQIVNDFQKGDIAEGYSVSREKKESFPLTVTSAQKNPTAFYLCASSIVEISPMETQYFGPGTRLLVL.